This T cell receptor beta chain is from a study of blood T cell repertoires in COVID-19. For the study at large: COVID-19 samples from acute and convalescent phases originated in the United States, Italy and Spain. T cells, B-cell-depleted T cells, or PBMCs supplied cDNA or gDNA.

Source study methods: From reference gene primer amplification, estimates of nucleated cell counts were derived. Clones were read by immunoSEQ multiplex PCR, and TCRdb kept only the in-frame ones, dropping some. V and J calls and clone size follow that table, whereas D and trimming were derived from the DNA. This sample has 85,000 to 110,000 clones; about 90% occur once, and the top ten carry 6.2%. The junction had 4 bases not matched to a gene; V was cut back by 0 bases and J by 9 bases. The CDR3 is 15 amino acids. Germline values: CDR1 MGHRA, CDR2 YSYEKL. The specimen sequenced was peripheral blood. This sequence joins TRBV4-1 and TRBJ2-1; 11 bases agree with TRBD1. This receptor was identified in a human donor in a cohort sampled during active COVID-19. CDR3 sequence reads: CASSQDWTGGGEQFF. The CDR3 DNA is TGCGCCAGCAGCCAAGATTGGACAGGGGGCGGTGAGCAGTTCTTC.